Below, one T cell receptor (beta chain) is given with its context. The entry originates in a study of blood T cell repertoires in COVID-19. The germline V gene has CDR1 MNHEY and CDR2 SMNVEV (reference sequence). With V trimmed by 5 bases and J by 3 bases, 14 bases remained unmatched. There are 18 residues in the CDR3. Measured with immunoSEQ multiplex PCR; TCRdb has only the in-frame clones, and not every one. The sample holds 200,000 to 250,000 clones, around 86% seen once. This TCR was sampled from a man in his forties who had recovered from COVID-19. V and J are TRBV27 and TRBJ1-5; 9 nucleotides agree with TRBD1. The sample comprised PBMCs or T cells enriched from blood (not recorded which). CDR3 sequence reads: CASSTRTGQGLDNQPQHF. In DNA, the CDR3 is TGTGCCAGCAGTACCCGAACCGGACAGGGGCTAGACAATCAGCCCCAGCATTTT.